A single sample is the source of the 10 T cell receptor beta chains below, sequenced in a study of blood T cell repertoires in COVID-19. Clones were read by immunoSEQ multiplex PCR, and TCRdb kept only the in-frame ones, dropping some. The sample has roughly 330,000 clones, around 92% seen once. The sequencing input was peripheral blood. The receptors stem from a man younger than 35 who had recovered from COVID-19.

This clone was counted between two and nine times. This chain uses TRBV25-1 with TRBJ2-3; TRBD1 matches 11 bases. The CDR3 is 16 residues long. The junction had 5 bases not matched to a gene; V was cut back by 2 bases and J by 4 bases. The germline V gene has CDR1 MGHDK and CDR2 SYGVNS. The CDR3 coding sequence is TGTGCCAGCAGTGAACTCGGACAGGGGGCGGCAGATACGCAGTATTTT. Its protein product is CASSELGQGAADTQYF.

The CDR3 sequence is CASSQPVTDTQYF. CDR3 in DNA: TGTGCCAGCAGCCAACCCGTCACAGATACGCAGTATTTT. The chain uses TRBV3-1 (or the pseudogene TRBV3-2) and TRBJ2-3; no definite D call. V dropped 2 bases and J dropped 2 bases, with 5 bases sitting between them. There are 13 residues in the CDR3. CDR1 and CDR2 (germline): LGHDT, YNNKEL (reference sequence).

The chain employs TRBV2 and TRBJ1-2; D not resolved. V gave up 7 bases and J gave up 8 bases, with 14 bases separating them. From germline, CDR1 is SNHLY and CDR2 FYNNEI. The CDR3 covers 12 residues. In nucleotides, the CDR3 is TGTGCCAGCAATGGACTGGACTGGGGCTACACCTTC. It translates to CASNGLDWGYTF.

The genes are TRBV19 and TRBJ2-2; 9 bases are a match to TRBD2. V trimming: 5 bases; J trimming: 7 bases; junction bases outside the gene matches: 8. The CDR3 totals 15 residues. Looked up from germline, CDR1 is LNHDA and CDR2 is SQIVND (reference sequence). The CDR3 DNA sequence: TGTGCCAGTAGTTCCAATAGCGGGGGAGGCGGGGAGCTGTTTTTT. Its translation: CASSSNSGGGGELFF.

Details on this clone: The same CDR3 is also encoded by other DNA sequences in this sample. The CDR3 nucleotides read TGTGCCAGCAGCCGAACGGGGAACACTGAAGCTTTCTTT. Protein: CASSRTGNTEAFF. This chain joins TRBV7-8 and TRBJ1-1; D unclear. The CDR3 runs to 13 residues. V was clipped by 5 bases and J by 1 base, with 8 bases between them. The germline V gene encodes CDR1 SGHVS and CDR2 FQNEAQ.

The count of this clone is one. The chain is built from TRBV10-3 and TRBJ2-7; 10 bases map to TRBD1. Germline CDR1 reads ENHRY; CDR2 reads SYGVKD. CDR3 length equals 16 residues. J gave up 6 bases and V 0 bases, and 8 bases lay outside the gene matches. CDR3 DNA sequence: TGTGCCATCAGTGAGTCGCAGACAGGGGGCGCAGGCGAGCAGTACTTC. The encoded protein is CAISESQTGGAGEQYF.

This chain links TRBV15 with TRBJ2-1, with D unclear. Germline values: CDR1 LNHNV, CDR2 YYDKDF (reference sequence). The CDR3 spans 15 residues. Between the trimmed V and J ends, which lost 5 bases and 7 bases, there was a span of 18 bases. The CDR3 protein is CATSYYTGPPNEQFF. CDR3 bases: TGTGCCACCAGCTACTATACCGGCCCGCCGAATGAGCAGTTCTTC.

V usage is TRBV7-3 and J usage is TRBJ2-3; TRBD1 aligns across 10 bases. Per germline, CDR1 SGHTA and CDR2 FQGTGA. Trimming took 6 bases from V and 5 from J; bases not matched to a gene: 2. The CDR3 sequence is 13 residues long. Written as DNA, the CDR3 is TGTGCCAGCAGTTGGGACAGGGGAGATACGCAGTATTTT. It translates to CASSWDRGDTQYF.

The gene calls are TRBV7-9 and TRBJ1-1; D is possibly TRBD1 (5 bases). In germline, CDR1 is SEHNR, CDR2 FQNEAQ (reference sequence). CDR3 length: 14 residues. The V end lost 5 bases, the J end lost 2 bases, and 12 bases lay between the germline ends. Here the CDR3 reads CASSPWGGNTEAFF. CDR3 nucleotides: TGTGCCAGCAGCCCCTGGGGCGGTAACACTGAAGCTTTCTTT.

The chain employs TRBV25-1 and TRBJ2-7, with no clear D. Trimming removed 6 bases from V and 3 bases from J, with 15 bases in between. The germline V gene has CDR1 MGHDK and CDR2 SYGVNS. The CDR3 length is 14 residues. The CDR3 DNA reads TGTGCCAGCAGCTCTAGTGCTTCCGACTACGAGCAGTACTTC. This encodes CASSSSASDYEQYF.